The 27 T cell receptor beta chains presented below share a single source sample, sequenced in a study of T cell changes during pregnancy in multiple sclerosis. Profiled with immunoSEQ multiplex PCR; TCRdb holds only in-frame clones, not every one. The sample holds under 85,000 clones; 90% are singletons and the top ten take over 7.5%. This specimen consisted of peripheral blood, obtained after pregnancy. All receptors derive from a female donor in good health, enrolled as a control in a pregnancy study.

The chain couples TRBV5-1 to TRBJ1-1; no clear D gene. Trimming pared 3 bases from V and 3 bases from J, leaving 9 bases between. There are 13 residues in the CDR3. The germline gives CDR1 SGHRS, CDR2 YFSETQ. The CDR3 region is CASSSRHDTEAFF. CDR3 bases: TGCGCCAGCAGCTCCAGACACGACACTGAAGCTTTCTTT.

The chain couples TRBV4-2 to TRBJ2-4; TRBD1 aligns across 7 bases. Looked up from germline, CDR1 is LGHNA and CDR2 is YNFKEQ. V trimming: 6 bases; J trimming: 3 bases; junction bases outside the gene matches: 8. The CDR3 contains 15 residues. DNA for the CDR3: TGTGCCAGCAGTCCGACAGGGCCTAGCAAAAACATTCAGTACTTC. Amino acids: CASSPTGPSKNIQYF.

This chain links TRBV9 with TRBJ2-2, with D possibly being TRBD1 (5 bases). Per germline, CDR1 SGDLS and CDR2 YYNGEE. Between the trimmed V and J ends, which lost 2 bases and 4 bases, there was a span of 15 bases. The CDR3 totals 16 residues. Here the CDR3 DNA reads TGTGCCAGCAGCGTCAACCAGGGCATCGGCACCGGGGAGCTGTTTTTT. It is translated as CASSVNQGIGTGELFF.

This chain connects TRBV7-8 to TRBJ1-5, with 8 bases that match TRBD1. The CDR3 covers 17 residues. The V gene's germline CDR1 is SGHVS and CDR2 FQNEAQ. The V and J ends lost 4 bases and 0 bases, in that order; junction bases with no gene match: 8. In DNA, the CDR3 is TGTGCCAGCAGCTCAGGACAGGGAGCCGATAGCAATCAGCCCCAGCATTTT. Encoded protein: CASSSGQGADSNQPQHF.

In nucleotides, the CDR3 is TGTGCCAGCAGTCCAGGGGGGCTAGCGTCTATAGATACGCAGTATTTT. This codes for CASSPGGLASIDTQYF. The chain has TRBV9 and TRBJ2-3; D possibly corresponds to TRBD1 (7 bases). Trimming removed 5 bases at V and 5 bases at J, with 21 bases between. Germline CDR1 SGDLS, CDR2 YYNGEE. This CDR3 has 16 residues.

The rearrangement links TRBV27 to TRBJ1-6; D not certain. This CDR3 has 12 amino acids. The V gene lost 4 bases and the J gene lost 8 bases, with 6 bases spanning the gap. Germline V CDR1 and CDR2: MNHEY, SMNVEV (reference sequence). The CDR3 sequence is CASSSFDSPLHF. The DNA of the CDR3 is TGTGCCAGCAGTTCATTTGATTCACCCCTCCACTTT.

This chain joins TRBV27 and TRBJ1-4; D gene ambiguous. Trimming removed 2 bases from V and 8 bases from J, with 12 bases in between. The length of the CDR3 is 14 residues. Per germline, CDR1 MNHEY and CDR2 SMNVEV (reference sequence). The CDR3 nucleotides are TGTGCCAGCAGTTTAGCAGGACTGGGGGAAAAACTGTTTTTT. Translation: CASSLAGLGEKLFF.

The chain carries TRBV15 and TRBJ1-5; 7 bases are shared with TRBD1. This CDR3 is 15 amino acids long. Germline loops: CDR1 LNHNV, CDR2 YYDKDF (reference sequence). The J segment lost 3 bases and the V segment lost 6 bases, leaving 8 bases of the junction unmatched. CDR3: CATRPRTGDNQPQHF. The CDR3 DNA sequence: TGTGCCACCAGACCTCGGACAGGCGACAATCAGCCCCAGCATTTT. Full variable domain (outside the CDR3, taken from reference TRBV15 and TRBJ1-5): DAMVIQNPRYQVTQFGKPVTLSCSQTLNHNVMYWYQQKSSQAPKLLFHYYDKDFNNEADTPDNFQSRRPNTSFCFLDIRSPGLGDTAMYLCATRPRTGDNQPQHFGDGTRLSIL.

This clone was counted once. The chain uses TRBV7-2 and TRBJ2-3, with 12 bases aligning to TRBD2. Germline CDR1 SGHTA, CDR2 FQGNSA. The CDR3 totals 16 residues. The V segment lost 8 bases and the J segment 4 bases; nucleotides outside the gene matches: 10. The CDR3 DNA follows: TGTGCCAGCGCGACTAGCGGGGGTCCACCGGCAGATACGCAGTATTTT. This encodes CASATSGGPPADTQYF.

The V call is TRBV5-8, the J call TRBJ1-2, with D perhaps TRBD1 (5 bases). V was shortened by 0 bases and J by 4 bases, with 13 bases between the two germline ends. Germline CDR1 and CDR2: SGHTS and YDEGEE. The CDR3 contains 15 residues. The CDR3 nucleotides read TGTGCCAGCAGCTTGGATCCGGGGGTGGGCTATGGCTACACCTTC. Translated, it gives CASSLDPGVGYGYTF.

V usage is TRBV5-4 and J usage is TRBJ2-1; D is ambiguous. The CDR3 sequence is 15 residues long. Germline-derived CDR1 and CDR2 are SGHNT and YYREEE (reference sequence). Trimming stripped 4 bases from V and 9 bases from J, with 20 bases between. The CDR3 protein is CASSMARVGGGEQFF. The CDR3 nucleotides are TGTGCCAGCAGCATGGCCCGTGTGGGTGGCGGTGAGCAGTTCTTC.

This rearrangement joins TRBV18 to TRBJ2-5, with D possibly TRBD1 on 5 matching bases. Germline V lookup: CDR1 KGHSH, CDR2 LQKENI. The CDR3 is 14 residues long. V gave up 7 bases and J gave up 3 bases, with 15 bases separating them. The CDR3 DNA sequence: TGTGCCAGCTTAGGGGCCGGCGACAAAGAGACCCAGTACTTC. It encodes CASLGAGDKETQYF.

The rearrangement joins TRBV10-3 to TRBJ2-5; tentative D call: TRBD2 (5 bases). Trimming took off 0 bases at V and 2 bases at J, with 13 bases between the two ends. This CDR3 is built from 16 residues. CDR1 and CDR2 (germline): ENHRY, SYGVKD. CDR3 protein: CAISESLGGRQETQYF. Here the CDR3 DNA reads TGTGCCATCAGTGAGTCCCTTGGTGGGAGACAAGAGACCCAGTACTTC.

V usage is TRBV7-9 and J usage is TRBJ2-5, with 9 bases fitting TRBD1. Looked up from germline, CDR1 is SEHNR and CDR2 is FQNEAQ (reference sequence). The V and J ends lost 3 bases and 7 bases, in that order; junction bases with no gene match: 3. The CDR3 consists of 13 residues. DNA of the CDR3: TGTGCCAGCAGCTTGACAGGGGGGGTGACCCAGTACTTC. Encoded protein: CASSLTGGVTQYF.

The V call is TRBV5-1, the J call TRBJ1-1; 9 nucleotides line up with TRBD1. After removal of 3 bases from V and 1 base from J, the junction contained 7 bases not matched to a gene. Per germline, CDR1 SGHRS and CDR2 YFSETQ. The CDR3 is made up of 16 amino acids. The CDR3 region is CASSWGQGQGNTEAFF. The CDR3 DNA sequence: TGCGCCAGCAGCTGGGGACAGGGTCAGGGGAACACTGAAGCTTTCTTT.

The V call is TRBV6-5, the J call TRBJ2-5, with a weak D call TRBD2 (7 bases). Trimming removed 0 bases at V and 4 bases at J, with 9 bases between. The CDR3 is made up of 14 amino acids. CDR1 is MNHEY and CDR2 is SVGAGI in the germline V gene. CDR3 amino acids: CASSYSGGRETQYF. As DNA, the CDR3 is TGTGCCAGCAGTTACTCCGGGGGGCGAGAGACCCAGTACTTC.

The rearrangement joins TRBV5-1 to TRBJ2-1; 9 bases fit TRBD2. Looked up from germline, CDR1 is SGHRS and CDR2 is YFSETQ. The CDR3 length is 17 residues. The V segment lost 4 bases and the J segment 0 bases; nucleotides outside the gene matches: 8. The chain's CDR3 is CASSTWTSVSSYNEQFF. CDR3 bases: TGCGCCAGCAGCACGTGGACTAGCGTGAGCTCCTACAATGAGCAGTTCTTC.

V usage is TRBV27 and J usage is TRBJ2-5; TRBD1 matches at 10 bases. Germline V gene data show CDR1 as MNHEY and CDR2 as SMNVEV (reference sequence). The V and J ends lost 5 bases and 5 bases, in that order; junction bases with no gene match: 8. CDR3 length: 15 amino acids. The CDR3 nucleotides are TGTGCCAGCAGTCCCCAGCCGGGACAGGGGGAGACCCAGTACTTC. Its protein is CASSPQPGQGETQYF.

This clone has a handful of counts. This chain joins TRBV7-2 and TRBJ2-5; D is possibly TRBD2 (5 bases). V dropped 5 bases and J dropped 4 bases, with 14 bases sitting between them. The CDR3 loop spans 14 amino acids. Germline V gene data show CDR1 as SGHTA and CDR2 as FQGNSA. The CDR3 loop is CASSDRAGRETQYF. The CDR3 coding sequence is TGTGCCAGCAGCGATAGGGCGGGCAGAGAGACCCAGTACTTC.

The gene calls are TRBV10-3 and TRBJ2-3; 7 bases line up with TRBD1. The germline gives CDR1 ENHRY, CDR2 SYGVKD. This CDR3 region has 15 residues. With 11 bases clipped from V and 0 bases from J, the junction kept 11 bases outside the gene matches. In DNA form, the CDR3 reads TGTGCCGCGAACCCAACAGGGGCGAGCACAGATACGCAGTATTTT. Translation: CAANPTGASTDTQYF.

This chain joins TRBV10-2 and TRBJ1-3, with a possible D match to TRBD1 (5 bases). This CDR3 is built from 14 residues. V was trimmed by 8 bases and J by 0 bases, leaving 11 bases between them. Germline CDR1 is WSHSY and CDR2 is SAAADI. The CDR3 DNA is TGCGCCAGCGCGGGGGGGAACTCTGGAAACACCATATATTTT. Protein sequence: CASAGGNSGNTIYF.

The CDR3 loop is CASRGLGDGTYNEQFF. In DNA, the CDR3 is TGTGCCAGTAGGGGACTTGGGGACGGAACCTACAATGAGCAGTTCTTC. The chain uses TRBV19 and TRBJ2-1; weak D call: TRBD2 (6 bases). The CDR3 sequence is 16 residues long. CDR1 is LNHDA and CDR2 is SQIVND in the germline V gene (reference sequence). Trimming pared 6 bases from V and 2 bases from J, leaving 17 bases between. Full variable domain (remainder filled in from reference TRBV19 and TRBJ2-1): DGGITQSPKYLFRKEGQNVTLSCEQNLNHDAMYWYRQDPGQGLRLIYYSQIVNDFQKGDIAEGYSVSREKKESFPLTVTSAQKNPTAFYLCASRGLGDGTYNEQFFGPGTRLTVL.

This chain links TRBV7-2 with TRBJ2-7; D gene unclear. The ends were cut back, 1 base at V and 5 bases at J, with 18 bases in the middle. Germline V CDR1 and CDR2: SGHTA, FQGNSA. The CDR3 sequence is 16 residues long. The CDR3 DNA reads TGTGCCAGCAGCTTAGGTTCACTATTGGTCACGAACGAGCAGTACTTC. Encoded protein: CASSLGSLLVTNEQYF.

CDR3 nucleotides: TGTGCCAGCAGTTCCATGACAGGGGAGAATGAGCAGTTCTTC. Its translation: CASSSMTGENEQFF. J is TRBJ2-1 and V is TRBV2; 8 bases line up with TRBD1. The length of the CDR3 is 14 residues. In germline, CDR1 is SNHLY, CDR2 FYNNEI. J lost 7 bases, V lost 5 bases, and 7 bases had no gene match.

The chain combines TRBV5-1 with TRBJ2-3; 13 nucleotides line up with TRBD2. Germline assignment: CDR1 SGHRS and CDR2 YFSETQ. This CDR3 has 19 amino acids. With V trimmed by 1 base and J by 2 bases, 10 bases remained unmatched. The CDR3: CASSLTPPTSGRYTDTQYF. DNA for the CDR3: TGCGCCAGCAGCTTGACCCCACCGACTAGCGGGAGGTACACAGATACGCAGTATTTT.

This clone was picked up one time. The gene calls are TRBV6-5 and TRBJ1-3; D ambiguous. CDR1 is MNHEY and CDR2 is SVGAGI in the germline V gene. Trimming stripped 2 bases from V and 1 base from J, with 9 bases between. The CDR3 runs to 15 residues. The CDR3 bases are TGTGCCAGCAGTTACCAGAGGACTTCTGGAAACACCATATATTTT. This sequence encodes CASSYQRTSGNTIYF.

The chain employs TRBV7-2 and TRBJ1-2, with TRBD1 matching 7 bases. This CDR3 has 18 residues. From germline, CDR1 is SGHTA and CDR2 FQGNSA. V shed 4 bases, J shed 7 bases, and the junction held 21 bases outside the gene matches. CDR3 sequence reads: CASSSIPGQNITIRGYTF. Here the CDR3 DNA reads TGTGCCAGCAGCTCAATACCGGGACAGAATATAACTATTCGTGGCTACACCTTC.